This T cell receptor beta chain comes out of a study of blood T cell repertoires in COVID-19. Background on the study: In each case, the material was cDNA or gDNA derived from T cells, B-cell-depleted T cells, or PBMCs.

Original methodology: Amplification from reference gene primers served as the basis for estimated nucleated cell counts. Sequencing was performed with immunoSEQ multiplex PCR; in TCRdb, only in-frame clones are kept and a portion is missing. That table gives V, J and clone size, and the DNA gave D and trimming. This table has about 33,000 clones, around 73% appearing once. The sequence was obtained from an elderly man with acute or convalescent COVID-19. The material sequenced was peripheral blood.

CDR3 loop: CASSLDSTRGYTF. The CDR3 bases are TGTGCCAGCAGCTTGGACAGCACTCGCGGCTACACCTTC. V gene TRBV7-6 combines with J gene TRBJ1-2; a weak D match, TRBD1 (6 bases). V was pared by 3 bases and J by 8 bases, with 13 bases between. The CDR3 sequence is 13 residues long. Germline V gives CDR1 SGHVS, CDR2 FNYEAQ.